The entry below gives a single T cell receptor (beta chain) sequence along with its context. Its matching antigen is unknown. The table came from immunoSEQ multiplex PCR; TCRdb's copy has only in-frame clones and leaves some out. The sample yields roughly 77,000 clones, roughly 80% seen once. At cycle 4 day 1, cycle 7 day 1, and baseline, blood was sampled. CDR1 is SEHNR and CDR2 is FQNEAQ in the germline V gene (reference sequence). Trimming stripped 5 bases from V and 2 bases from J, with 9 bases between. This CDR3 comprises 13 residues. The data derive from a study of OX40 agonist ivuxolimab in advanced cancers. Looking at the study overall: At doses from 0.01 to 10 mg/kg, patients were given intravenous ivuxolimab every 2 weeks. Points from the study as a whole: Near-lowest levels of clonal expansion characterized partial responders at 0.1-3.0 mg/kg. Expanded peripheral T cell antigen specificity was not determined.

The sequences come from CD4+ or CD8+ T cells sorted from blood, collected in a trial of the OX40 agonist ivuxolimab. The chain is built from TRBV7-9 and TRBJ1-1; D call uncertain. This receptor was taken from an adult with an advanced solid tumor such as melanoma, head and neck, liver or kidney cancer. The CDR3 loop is CASSLQPNTEAFF. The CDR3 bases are TGTGCCAGCAGCCTTCAGCCTAACACTGAAGCTTTCTTT.